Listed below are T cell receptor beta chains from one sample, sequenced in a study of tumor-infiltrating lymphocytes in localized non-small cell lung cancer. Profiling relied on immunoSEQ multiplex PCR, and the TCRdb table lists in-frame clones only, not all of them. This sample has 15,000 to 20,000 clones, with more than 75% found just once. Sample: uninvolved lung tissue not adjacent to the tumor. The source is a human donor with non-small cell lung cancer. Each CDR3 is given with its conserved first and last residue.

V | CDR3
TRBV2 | CASSPRTGGGQPQHF
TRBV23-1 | CASSQSPAPGTGSSGANVLTF
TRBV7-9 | CASSHGTKGTEAFF
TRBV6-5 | CASGLTYNEQFF
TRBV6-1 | CASSFYYRGSDEAFF
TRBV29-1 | CSVDPNQGTGELFF
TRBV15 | CATSREPNTGELFF
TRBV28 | CASRFPGPQVWGYTF
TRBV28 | CASRGTSGDQYEQYF
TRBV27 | CASSPLAGGYNEQFF
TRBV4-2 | CASSQTSGRGPNEQFF
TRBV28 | CASSLLETGVEQYF
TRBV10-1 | CASSEDVENTEAFF
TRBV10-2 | CASTGQSGNTIYF
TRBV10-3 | CAITGDRGFDEAFF
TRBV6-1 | CASSEVLNDREEFF
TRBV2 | CASSAGTVNTEAFF
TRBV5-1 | CASSPLPGWNTGELFF
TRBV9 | CASSGSTGISGNTIYF
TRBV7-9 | CASSPDRSSYEQYF
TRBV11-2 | CASSRSFSGGNEQFF
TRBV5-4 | CASSLGAASSGNTIYF
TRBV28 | CASSLRTFETYEQYF
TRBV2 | CASSADRAGFNQPQHF
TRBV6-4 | CASSDDRGDTQYF
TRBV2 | CASSEGHAAWNYGYTF
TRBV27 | CASSLSWQIHETQYF
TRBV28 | CASRLDPSTDTQYF
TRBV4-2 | CASSQAAVPGTQYF
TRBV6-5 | CASSPRMNTEAFF
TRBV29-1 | CSVGQGAREQYF
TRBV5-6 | CASSLGWTGGTEAFF
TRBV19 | CASSIGYGNTEAFF
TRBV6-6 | CASSLSEWGEQFF
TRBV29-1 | CSVDRQGGRSSTDTQYF
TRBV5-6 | CASSWADRYNEQFF
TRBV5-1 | CASSNSGTEETQYF
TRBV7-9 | CASSFQGGQDGYTF
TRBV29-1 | CSVFRTGSGYTF
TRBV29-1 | CSVGEGRGETQYF
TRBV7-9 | CASRRQDPGELFF